The clone carrying this TCR beta chain was recorded a few times. The sample contains more than one DNA sequence encoding this CDR3. Source study methods: Reference gene primer amplification gave estimated nucleated cell counts. Some clones are missing from TCRdb's copy, which holds only in-frame ones; the method was immunoSEQ multiplex PCR. That table furnishes V, J and clone size, whereas the DNA furnished D and trimming. The sample holds 60,000 or so clones; 65% to 85% are singletons and the top ten take approximately 51%. This specimen comes from a study of blood T cell repertoires in COVID-19. For the study at large: T cells, B-cell-depleted T cells, or PBMCs supplied cDNA or gDNA.

Categorization into cohorts depended on clinical history that participants reported. A case of COVID-19 had been met by exposed participants within 2 weeks before study entry. CDR3 length: 12 residues. Looked up from germline, CDR1 is LNHDA and CDR2 is SQIVND (reference sequence). V was trimmed by 10 bases and J by 1 base, leaving 9 bases between them. Sequencing input: PBMCs or T cells enriched from blood (not recorded which). This chain links TRBV19 with TRBJ2-3, with a tentative D call TRBD2 (6 bases). This TCR was sampled from a woman aged 55-70 years who had been exposed to COVID-19. CDR3 DNA sequence: TGTGCCACGTCTAGCGGCACAGATACGCAGTATTTT. It translates to CATSSGTDTQYF.